The subject of this entry is one T cell receptor (beta chain). Its specificity is unknown. Germline CDR1 and CDR2: MDHEN and SYDVKM. CDR3 length: 14 residues. V was trimmed by 6 bases and J by 3 bases, leaving 14 bases between them. These data originate in a study of cytomegalovirus exposure and HLA in healthy donors. Healthy people donating bone marrow made up the donors. Study observations and caveats: Highly shared sequence variants in one cluster were likely a sequencing artifact.

Use of 60 Vbeta and 13 Jbeta primers characterized the PCR. The method was immunoSEQ multiplex PCR; TCRdb's version includes in-frame clones alone and lacks a portion of them. Among over 150,000 clones listed, around 79% were seen once. This receptor was taken from a woman between 18 and 29 years old in good health and CMV-seronegative. The sequenced sample was PBMCs. The chain recombines TRBV28 with TRBJ1-1; no clear D. The CDR3 is CASRTLGGYTEAFF. The DNA of the CDR3 is TGTGCCAGCAGGACTCTCGGAGGGTACACTGAAGCTTTCTTT.